The 2 T cell receptor beta chains in this list originate from one sample, sequenced in a study of technical replicates of blood from a handful of donors (dated by TCRdb to about 2017). To prepare the library, the immunoSEQ multiplex PCR assay was applied. TCRdb re-hosts the immuneACCESS table, in-frame sequences only. Its copies lack some clones; in the studies checked, an unresolved V gene accounts for under half of them, and the cause for the rest is not known. This sample is represented by roughly 79,000 clones; 75% to 85% of them were singletons. The ten largest clones capture approximately 3.5% of the sample. The sequencing sample was made of PBMCs. The receptors stem from a human donor in good health. Some clones in this sample may be carry-over from other donors' samples.

The chain carries TRBV12-5 and TRBJ1-4; tentatively, D is TRBD1 (5 bases). Germline V gene data show CDR1 as LGHNT and CDR2 as FRNRAP. The V end was cut by 6 bases, the J end by 7 bases, with 9 bases between. The CDR3 length is 12 residues. The CDR3 coding sequence is TGTGCTAGTGGCGGGGGGGGTGAAAAACTGTTTTTT. Translation gives CASGGGGEKLFF.

V is TRBV25-1 and J is TRBJ2-1; 9 bases line up with TRBD2. CDR1 is MGHDK, CDR2 SYGVNS, per germline. Unmatched junction bases numbered 13, after V lost 8 bases and J lost 8 bases. There are 15 residues in the CDR3. DNA of the CDR3: TGTGCCAGCGACGAGTCCGGGACTAGCAGGGATGAGCAGTTCTTC. Amino acids: CASDESGTSRDEQFF.